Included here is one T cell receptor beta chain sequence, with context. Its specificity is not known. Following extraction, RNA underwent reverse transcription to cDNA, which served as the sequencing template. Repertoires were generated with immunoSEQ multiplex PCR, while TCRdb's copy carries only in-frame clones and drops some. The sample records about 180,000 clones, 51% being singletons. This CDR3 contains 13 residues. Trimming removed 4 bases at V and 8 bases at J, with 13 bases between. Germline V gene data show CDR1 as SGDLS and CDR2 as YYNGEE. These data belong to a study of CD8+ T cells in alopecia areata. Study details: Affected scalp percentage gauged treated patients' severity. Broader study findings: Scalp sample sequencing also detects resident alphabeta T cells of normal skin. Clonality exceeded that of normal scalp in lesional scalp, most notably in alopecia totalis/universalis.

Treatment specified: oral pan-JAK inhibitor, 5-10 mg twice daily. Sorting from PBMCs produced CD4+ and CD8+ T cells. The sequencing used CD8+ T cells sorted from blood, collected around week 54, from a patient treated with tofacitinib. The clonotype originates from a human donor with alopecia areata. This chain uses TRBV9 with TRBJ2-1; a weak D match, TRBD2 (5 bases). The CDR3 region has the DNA TGTGCCAGCAGCTATCCGGGGAGTTATGAGCAGTTCTTC. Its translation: CASSYPGSYEQFF.